This TCR beta chain was captured in a study of T cells in Graves' hyperthyroidism and ophthalmopathy. Study-wide results and caveats: Progression to ophthalmopathy was predicted a median of roughly seven months early.

Not enrolled were patients with uncontrolled infection, other autoimmune disease, pregnancy or lactation. Every diagnosis used clinical symptoms, serum thyroxine and TRAb, thyroid ultrasound and orbital computed tomography. PBMCs stemmed from 8.5 to 10 ml fresh peripheral blood. Amplification of TCR beta CDR3 regions was performed using RNA transcripts as template. HTBI primers drove first-round RT-PCR of the TCR CDR3. MiXCR, applied by TCRdb to the multiplex PCR reads, yields one record per CDR3 protein. This table has about 300,000 distinct CDR3 sequences, roughly 19% appearing once. This clonotype was found a few times. What it binds is unknown. The receptor comes from a man aged 45-60 years with Graves' ophthalmopathy. The source material was blood.

Here the CDR3 reads CASGKTEGTEAFF. The CDR3 nucleotides are TGTGCCAGCGGGAAGACAGAAGGCACTGAAGCTTTCTTT. This rearrangement joins TRBV6-1 to TRBJ1-1; TRBD1 might be the D (5 bases). This CDR3 contains 13 residues. Germline assignment: CDR1 MNHNS and CDR2 SASEGT. Trimming shortened V by 8 bases and J by 4 bases, and 14 bases separated the two germline ends.